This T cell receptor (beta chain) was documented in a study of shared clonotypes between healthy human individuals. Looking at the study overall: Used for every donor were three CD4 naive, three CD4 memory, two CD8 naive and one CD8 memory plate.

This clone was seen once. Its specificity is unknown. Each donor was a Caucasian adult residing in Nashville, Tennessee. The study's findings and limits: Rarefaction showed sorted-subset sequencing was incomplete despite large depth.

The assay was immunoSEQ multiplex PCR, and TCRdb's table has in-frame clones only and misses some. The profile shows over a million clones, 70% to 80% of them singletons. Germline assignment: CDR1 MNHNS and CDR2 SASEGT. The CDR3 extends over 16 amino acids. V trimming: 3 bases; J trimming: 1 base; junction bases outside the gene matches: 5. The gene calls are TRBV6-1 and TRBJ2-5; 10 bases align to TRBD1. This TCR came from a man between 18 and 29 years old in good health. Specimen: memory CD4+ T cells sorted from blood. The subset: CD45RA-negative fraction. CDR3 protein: CASSDRDRGFQETQYF. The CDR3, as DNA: TGTGCCAGCAGTGACCGGGACAGGGGATTCCAAGAGACCCAGTACTTC.